This TCR beta chain was profiled in a study of shared clonotypes between healthy human individuals. The table came from immunoSEQ multiplex PCR; TCRdb's copy has only in-frame clones and leaves some out. The sample contains about 1 million clones, about 75% of which appear only once. General study results and limits: Clonotype sharing across a handful of donors was observed for about 5.2% of naive CD4 clonotypes. Depth of sequencing was expected to influence donor clonotype sharing.

This clone was observed a single time. Its target is unknown. CDR3 length: 13 amino acids. The germline CDR1 and CDR2 sequences are SGHRS and YFSETQ. V lost 0 bases, J lost 14 bases, and 8 bases stayed unmatched. Adult Caucasians living in Nashville, Tennessee made up all of the donors. The clonotype was recovered from a man aged 18 to 30 in good health. The sample was memory CD4+ T cells sorted from blood. Subset described: CD45RA-negative fraction. The J gene is TRBJ2-1, the V gene TRBV5-1; 7 nucleotides align to TRBD1. The CDR3 DNA reads TGCGCCAGCAGCTTGGGGGACAGCCGACAGAAGTTCTTC. Protein product: CASSLGDSRQKFF.